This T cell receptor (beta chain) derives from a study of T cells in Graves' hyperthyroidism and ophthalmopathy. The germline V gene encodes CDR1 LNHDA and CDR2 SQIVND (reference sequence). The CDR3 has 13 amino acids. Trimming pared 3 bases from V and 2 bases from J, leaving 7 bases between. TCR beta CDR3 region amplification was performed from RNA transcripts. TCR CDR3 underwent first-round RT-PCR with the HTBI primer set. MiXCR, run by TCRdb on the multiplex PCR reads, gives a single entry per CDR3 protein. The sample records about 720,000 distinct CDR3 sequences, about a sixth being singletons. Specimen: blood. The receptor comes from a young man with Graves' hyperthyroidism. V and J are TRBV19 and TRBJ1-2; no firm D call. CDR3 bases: TGTGCCAGTAGTATTCACGTAAACTATGGCTACACCTTC. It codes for CASSIHVNYGYTF.